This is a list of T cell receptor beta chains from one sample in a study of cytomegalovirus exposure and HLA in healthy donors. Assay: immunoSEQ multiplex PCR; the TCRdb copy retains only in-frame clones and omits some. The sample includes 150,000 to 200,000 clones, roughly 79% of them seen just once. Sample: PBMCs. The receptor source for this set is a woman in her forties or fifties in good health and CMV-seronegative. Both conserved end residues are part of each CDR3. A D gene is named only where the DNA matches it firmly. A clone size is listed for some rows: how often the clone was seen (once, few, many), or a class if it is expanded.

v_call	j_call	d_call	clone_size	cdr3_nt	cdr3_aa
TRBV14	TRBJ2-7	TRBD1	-	TGTGCCAGCAGCTCCTGGACAGGGAATGGCGAGCAGTACTTC	CASSSWTGNGEQYF
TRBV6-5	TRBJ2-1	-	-	TGTGCCAGCAGCGACGGCGGTTACAATGAGCAGTTCTTC	CASSDGGYNEQFF
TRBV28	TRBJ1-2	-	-	TGTGCCAGCAGTTACCCAGGGAGGGATGGCTACACCTTC	CASSYPGRDGYTF
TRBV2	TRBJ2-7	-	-	TGTGCCAGCAGTGAAGCGTTCTCGGGGTTATACGAGCAGTACTTC	CASSEAFSGLYEQYF
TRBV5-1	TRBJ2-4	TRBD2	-	TGCGCCAGCAGCTTGGCTAGCGGGGGATCCAAAAACATTCAGTACTTC	CASSLASGGSKNIQYF
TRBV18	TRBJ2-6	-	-	TGTGCCAGCTCACCGGTCAGGGGTTCGGGGGCCAACGTCCTGACTTTC	CASSPVRGSGANVLTF
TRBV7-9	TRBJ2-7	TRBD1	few	TGTGCCAGCAGCTTACCGGGACAGGGTCTCTCGGACTTC	CASSLPGQGLSDF
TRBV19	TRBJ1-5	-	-	TGTGCCAGTACTCCCGCGGGGGGTTATAGCAATCAGCCCCAGCATTTT	CASTPAGGYSNQPQHF
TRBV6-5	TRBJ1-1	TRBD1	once	TGTGCCAGCAGCCGGACAGGGCTGGGCACTGAAGCTTTCTTT	CASSRTGLGTEAFF
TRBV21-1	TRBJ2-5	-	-	TGTGCCAGCAGCCGTGCGGACAGGGGTTTCAAGCAGTACTTC	CASSRADRGFKQYF
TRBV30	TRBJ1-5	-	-	TGTGCCTGGAGCCGGAGCGTGGGAGGTGGTCAGCCCCAGCATTTT	CAWSRSVGGGQPQHF
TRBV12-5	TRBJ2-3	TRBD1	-	TGTGCTAGTGGCAACTCACGGGGACAGGGTACAGATACGCAGTATTTT	CASGNSRGQGTDTQYF
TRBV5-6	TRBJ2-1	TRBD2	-	TGTGCCAGCAGCTCGGGACTAAATGAGCAGTTCTTC	CASSSGLNEQFF
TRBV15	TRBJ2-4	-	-	TGTGCCACCAGCAGAGCGGTAATGGTGCTTGCCAAAAACATTCAGTACTTC	CATSRAVMVLAKNIQYF
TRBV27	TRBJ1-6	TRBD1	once	TGTGCCAGCAGTTTATCGGGGGACAGAGGTTCACCCCTCCACTTT	CASSLSGDRGSPLHF